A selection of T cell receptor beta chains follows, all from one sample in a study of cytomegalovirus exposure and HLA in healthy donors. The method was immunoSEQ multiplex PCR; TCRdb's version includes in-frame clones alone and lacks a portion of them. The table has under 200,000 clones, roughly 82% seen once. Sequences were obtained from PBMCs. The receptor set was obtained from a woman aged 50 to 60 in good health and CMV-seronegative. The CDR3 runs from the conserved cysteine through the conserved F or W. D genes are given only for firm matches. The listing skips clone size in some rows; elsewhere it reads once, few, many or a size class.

cdr3_nt: TGTGCCAGCAGGGGGGGAGTCTACGAGCAGTACTTC
cdr3_aa: CASRGGVYEQYF
clone_size: NA
v_call: TRBV28
d_call: NA
j_call: TRBJ2-7

cdr3_nt: TGCGCCAGCAGCCCCCCAGTGGCGGGGGGAAGCACAGATACGCAGTATTTT
cdr3_aa: CASSPPVAGGSTDTQYF
clone_size: once
v_call: TRBV4-3
d_call: TRBD2
j_call: TRBJ2-3

cdr3_nt: TGTGCCAGCAGTTCCTACTGGCGGGACACCGGGGAGCTGTTTTTT
cdr3_aa: CASSSYWRDTGELFF
clone_size: NA
v_call: TRBV28
d_call: NA
j_call: TRBJ2-2

cdr3_nt: TGTGCCTGGAGACAACTCTCTAGCGACCCCCAAGAGACCCAGTACTTC
cdr3_aa: CAWRQLSSDPQETQYF
clone_size: few
v_call: TRBV30
d_call: NA
j_call: TRBJ2-5

cdr3_nt: TGTGCCAGCAGTGTTACAACCTACAATGAGCAGTTCTTC
cdr3_aa: CASSVTTYNEQFF
clone_size: NA
v_call: TRBV2
d_call: NA
j_call: TRBJ2-1

cdr3_nt: TGTGCCAGCAGCGAGACCCTTATAGCGCCCACAGATACGCAGTATTTT
cdr3_aa: CASSETLIAPTDTQYF
clone_size: NA
v_call: TRBV11-2
d_call: NA
j_call: TRBJ2-3

cdr3_nt: TGCGCCAGCGGGACAGGGGATGGAAACACCATATATTTT
cdr3_aa: CASGTGDGNTIYF
clone_size: NA
v_call: TRBV5-1
d_call: TRBD1
j_call: TRBJ1-3

cdr3_nt: TGTGCCAGCAGTCCGCCGTCAGGACACCAAAACAACGGGGAGACCCAGTACTTC
cdr3_aa: CASSPPSGHQNNGETQYF
clone_size: NA
v_call: TRBV28
d_call: NA
j_call: TRBJ2-5

cdr3_nt: TGTGCCAGCAGTCCGAGGGTGGCCAGAGACACTGAAGCTTTCTTT
cdr3_aa: CASSPRVARDTEAFF
clone_size: NA
v_call: TRBV11-2
d_call: NA
j_call: TRBJ1-1

cdr3_nt: TGTGCCAGCAAACAGGGTCCAACTAGCACAGATACGCAGTATTTT
cdr3_aa: CASKQGPTSTDTQYF
clone_size: NA
v_call: TRBV5-6
d_call: NA
j_call: TRBJ2-3

cdr3_nt: TGTGCCAGCAGCGCAGCAGCGGGGGCGTTGGAAAAACTGTTTTTT
cdr3_aa: CASSAAAGALEKLFF
clone_size: few
v_call: TRBV5-6
d_call: NA
j_call: TRBJ1-4

cdr3_nt: TGCGCCAGCAGCCCGGGACTAGCGGGACTGCTGGCGACCCAGTACTTC
cdr3_aa: CASSPGLAGLLATQYF
clone_size: NA
v_call: TRBV5-1
d_call: TRBD2
j_call: TRBJ2-5

cdr3_nt: TGCGCCAGCAGCCAAGATTTGCAGGGGAGCTCCTACGAGCAGTACTTC
cdr3_aa: CASSQDLQGSSYEQYF
clone_size: NA
v_call: TRBV4-3
d_call: NA
j_call: TRBJ2-7

cdr3_nt: TGTGCCAGCTCACCATCGACGATTACGATAGGGGGGACCCAGTACTTC
cdr3_aa: CASSPSTITIGGTQYF
clone_size: few
v_call: TRBV18
d_call: NA
j_call: TRBJ2-5

cdr3_nt: TGTGCCAGTAGCGCGCTGCGTGCGGTGAGGGATACGCAGTATTTT
cdr3_aa: CASSALRAVRDTQYF
clone_size: NA
v_call: TRBV19
d_call: NA
j_call: TRBJ2-3

cdr3_nt: TGTGCCAGCACCCCTTCAGGAGGGGGCAGAGGCGAGCAGTACTTC
cdr3_aa: CASTPSGGGRGEQYF
clone_size: NA
v_call: TRBV27
d_call: NA
j_call: TRBJ2-7

cdr3_nt: TGTGCCAGTAGTATGACGGGGGTGGGGACTGAAGCTTTCTTT
cdr3_aa: CASSMTGVGTEAFF
clone_size: NA
v_call: TRBV19
d_call: NA
j_call: TRBJ1-1

cdr3_nt: TGTGCCAGCAGCGCGGGAGGCACAGATACGCAGTATTTT
cdr3_aa: CASSAGGTDTQYF
clone_size: NA
v_call: TRBV28
d_call: TRBD2
j_call: TRBJ2-3

cdr3_nt: TGTGCCAGCAGTCCCCCACCGCCTAGCGGGGACTACAATGAGCAGTTCTTC
cdr3_aa: CASSPPPPSGDYNEQFF
clone_size: once
v_call: TRBV27
d_call: TRBD2
j_call: TRBJ2-1

cdr3_nt: TGCAGCGTCGGACAGGGCTATGGCTACACCTTC
cdr3_aa: CSVGQGYGYTF
clone_size: NA
v_call: TRBV29-1
d_call: TRBD1
j_call: TRBJ1-2

cdr3_nt: TGTGCCAGCAGCAAACGGACAGGAGAGACCCAGTACTTC
cdr3_aa: CASSKRTGETQYF
clone_size: NA
v_call: TRBV11-3
d_call: TRBD1
j_call: TRBJ2-5

cdr3_nt: TGTGCCAGTAGTCAGGACAGGGGTCATCAGCCCCAGCATTTT
cdr3_aa: CASSQDRGHQPQHF
clone_size: NA
v_call: TRBV19
d_call: TRBD1
j_call: TRBJ1-5

cdr3_nt: TGTGCCAGCAGCTTTATCGGGACAGGGGACAATGAGCAGTTCTTC
cdr3_aa: CASSFIGTGDNEQFF
clone_size: few
v_call: TRBV5-6
d_call: TRBD1
j_call: TRBJ2-1

cdr3_nt: TGCGCCAGCAGCCCGACGACAGGTCTGACAGAGCAGTACTTC
cdr3_aa: CASSPTTGLTEQYF
clone_size: NA
v_call: TRBV5-1
d_call: NA
j_call: TRBJ2-7

cdr3_nt: TGCGCCAGCAGCCCGAGAACGGTGCCAGGCTCCTACGAGCAGTACTTC
cdr3_aa: CASSPRTVPGSYEQYF
clone_size: NA
v_call: TRBV4-3
d_call: NA
j_call: TRBJ2-7

cdr3_nt: TGTGCCTGGAGACGTGGGTCAGGGGGCTTAAATGAAGCTTTCTTT
cdr3_aa: CAWRRGSGGLNEAFF
clone_size: NA
v_call: TRBV30
d_call: TRBD1
j_call: TRBJ1-1

cdr3_nt: TGTGCCAGCAGTTACGGGGCAGATGGAAACACCATATATTTT
cdr3_aa: CASSYGADGNTIYF
clone_size: NA
v_call: TRBV6-5
d_call: NA
j_call: TRBJ1-3

cdr3_nt: TGTGCCAGCTCACAAAGACTAGCGGACTACAATGAGCAGTTCTTC
cdr3_aa: CASSQRLADYNEQFF
clone_size: NA
v_call: TRBV18
d_call: TRBD2
j_call: TRBJ2-1

cdr3_nt: TGTGCCAGCAGCCCGACTAGCGGGGGGACCTACAATGAGCAGTTCTTC
cdr3_aa: CASSPTSGGTYNEQFF
clone_size: NA
v_call: TRBV7-9
d_call: TRBD2
j_call: TRBJ2-1

cdr3_nt: TGTGCCAGCTCACCACCTTCGTCCTCCCGGGGCACTGAAGCTTTCTTT
cdr3_aa: CASSPPSSSRGTEAFF
clone_size: once
v_call: TRBV18
d_call: NA
j_call: TRBJ1-1

cdr3_nt: TGTGCCAGTAGCAGGGGCCTAGGAGCTTCGGTCTACACCTTC
cdr3_aa: CASSRGLGASVYTF
clone_size: NA
v_call: TRBV19
d_call: NA
j_call: TRBJ1-2

cdr3_nt: TGTGCCAGCAGTGACTCGGGGAGACACCGTGTCGCGACAGGGCCGTACCAAGAGACCCAGTACTTC
cdr3_aa: CASSDSGRHRVATGPYQETQYF
clone_size: NA
v_call: TRBV6-4
d_call: TRBD1
j_call: TRBJ2-5

cdr3_nt: TGTGCCTGGAGATCAGGGGTGTATAATTCACCCCTCCACTTT
cdr3_aa: CAWRSGVYNSPLHF
clone_size: NA
v_call: TRBV30
d_call: NA
j_call: TRBJ1-6

cdr3_nt: TGTGCCAGCAGCCAAACCGGGACAGGCTACGAGCAGTACTTC
cdr3_aa: CASSQTGTGYEQYF
clone_size: NA
v_call: TRBV14
d_call: TRBD1
j_call: TRBJ2-7

cdr3_nt: TGCGCCAGCAGCTTTCGAGGGTCTCGGGATGAGCAGTTCTTC
cdr3_aa: CASSFRGSRDEQFF
clone_size: NA
v_call: TRBV5-1
d_call: NA
j_call: TRBJ2-1

cdr3_nt: TGTGCCACCAGCAGAGGCGGATACAATGAGCAGTTCTTC
cdr3_aa: CATSRGGYNEQFF
clone_size: NA
v_call: TRBV15
d_call: NA
j_call: TRBJ2-1

cdr3_nt: TGTGCCAGCAGCTTTAGCCCAGAGGCTGAAGCTTTCTTT
cdr3_aa: CASSFSPEAEAFF
clone_size: NA
v_call: TRBV11-3
d_call: NA
j_call: TRBJ1-1

cdr3_nt: TGCGCCAGCAGCTTGGAACAGGATGCCTACGAGCAGTACTTC
cdr3_aa: CASSLEQDAYEQYF
clone_size: NA
v_call: TRBV5-1
d_call: NA
j_call: TRBJ2-7

cdr3_nt: TGCGCCAGCAGCCAAGAAGGAGTGCGTAGCGAGCAGTACTTC
cdr3_aa: CASSQEGVRSEQYF
clone_size: NA
v_call: TRBV4-3
d_call: NA
j_call: TRBJ2-7

cdr3_nt: TGTGCCACCAATGGGGCGGCGGATCAGCCCCAGCATTTT
cdr3_aa: CATNGAADQPQHF
clone_size: NA
v_call: TRBV10-3
d_call: NA
j_call: TRBJ1-5

cdr3_nt: TGTGCCAGTAGATTCATGTCCGGGGGGTTCAATCAGCCCCAGCATTTT
cdr3_aa: CASRFMSGGFNQPQHF
clone_size: NA
v_call: TRBV19
d_call: NA
j_call: TRBJ1-5

cdr3_nt: TGCGCCAGCAGCTGGGGGGAATTCTCCTACGAGCAGTACTTC
cdr3_aa: CASSWGEFSYEQYF
clone_size: NA
v_call: TRBV5-1
d_call: NA
j_call: TRBJ2-7

cdr3_nt: TGTGCCATCGGAGCGGGAGTAGTATCTTACGAGCAGTACTTC
cdr3_aa: CAIGAGVVSYEQYF
clone_size: NA
v_call: TRBV28
d_call: TRBD2
j_call: TRBJ2-7

cdr3_nt: TGTGCCAGCACTGGGACAGGGGAGAACTATGGCTACACCTTC
cdr3_aa: CASTGTGENYGYTF
clone_size: NA
v_call: TRBV19
d_call: TRBD1
j_call: TRBJ1-2

cdr3_nt: TGCGCCAGCAGCCCGCCCATTGGGGAGAAGGATAATTCACCCCTCCACTTT
cdr3_aa: CASSPPIGEKDNSPLHF
clone_size: NA
v_call: TRBV4-1
d_call: NA
j_call: TRBJ1-6

cdr3_nt: TGTGCCATCACTAAGGGACAGACTCTCACTGAAGCTTTCTTT
cdr3_aa: CAITKGQTLTEAFF
clone_size: NA
v_call: TRBV10-3
d_call: TRBD1
j_call: TRBJ1-1

cdr3_nt: TGTGCCAGCAGCTTGGTTTCCGTAACTGATACGCAGTATTTT
cdr3_aa: CASSLVSVTDTQYF
clone_size: once
v_call: TRBV5-6
d_call: NA
j_call: TRBJ2-3

cdr3_nt: TGTGCCAGCAGTTTATGGGGGGGAGGGGCAGATACGCAGTATTTT
cdr3_aa: CASSLWGGGADTQYF
clone_size: NA
v_call: TRBV28
d_call: TRBD2
j_call: TRBJ2-3

cdr3_nt: TGTGCCAGCAGTGACTGGGACAGGTCTCACTACGAGCAGTACTTC
cdr3_aa: CASSDWDRSHYEQYF
clone_size: NA
v_call: TRBV6-1
d_call: TRBD1
j_call: TRBJ2-7

cdr3_nt: TGCGCCAGCAGAAATCGGACAGGGTACGAGCAGTACTTC
cdr3_aa: CASRNRTGYEQYF
clone_size: NA
v_call: TRBV5-1
d_call: TRBD1
j_call: TRBJ2-7

cdr3_nt: TGTGCCAGCAGCTTAAGGTTACTAGTTGACAATGAGCAGTTCTTC
cdr3_aa: CASSLRLLVDNEQFF
clone_size: NA
v_call: TRBV11-2
d_call: NA
j_call: TRBJ2-1

cdr3_nt: TGTGCCTGGAGGGGACAGCCTGGAACGAACTATGGCTACACCTTC
cdr3_aa: CAWRGQPGTNYGYTF
clone_size: NA
v_call: TRBV30
d_call: TRBD1
j_call: TRBJ1-2

cdr3_nt: TGTGCCAGCAGTTTAGAAGGAGTAGCTCTTTACGAGCAGTACTTC
cdr3_aa: CASSLEGVALYEQYF
clone_size: once
v_call: TRBV27
d_call: NA
j_call: TRBJ2-7

cdr3_nt: TGCGCCAGCAGTGACAGGGGAGGGGAGCCCCAGCATTTT
cdr3_aa: CASSDRGGEPQHF
clone_size: NA
v_call: TRBV10-2
d_call: NA
j_call: TRBJ1-5

cdr3_nt: TGTGCCAGCAGCGTAAGGACAGGGGCTCAATCGTACAATGAGCAGTTCTTC
cdr3_aa: CASSVRTGAQSYNEQFF
clone_size: NA
v_call: TRBV9
d_call: TRBD1
j_call: TRBJ2-1